This T cell receptor (beta chain) was obtained from a study of blood T cell repertoires in COVID-19. The wider study: Both acute and convalescent COVID-19 samples were obtained from the United States, Italy and Spain. PBMCs, B-cell-depleted T cells, or T cells were the source of the cDNA or gDNA that made up the material.

Study processing details: It was from reference gene primer amplification that nucleated cell counts were estimated. Only in-frame clones appear in the TCRdb table, and some are missing; sequencing was by immunoSEQ multiplex PCR. V and J calls and clone size are those listed in that table; D and trimming were worked out from the DNA. The profile shows 45,000 or so clones, around four fifths of them singletons. The germline V and J ends were trimmed by 2 bases and 0 bases, with 11 bases remaining between them. Germline V gives CDR1 SGDLS, CDR2 YYNGEE. This CDR3 is built from 15 residues. The V call is TRBV9, the J call TRBJ1-2; D is perhaps TRBD1 (5 bases). Sample: peripheral blood. This clonotype originated in a human donor in a cohort sampled during active COVID-19. DNA of the CDR3: TGTGCCAGCAGCGTCTCCCCGGACACTAACTATGGCTACACCTTC. Translated, it gives CASSVSPDTNYGYTF.